The rows below give T cell receptor beta chains drawn from one sample of a study of blood T cell repertoires in COVID-19. Assay: immunoSEQ multiplex PCR; the TCRdb copy retains only in-frame clones and omits some. Altogether just under 350,000 clones are present, about nine tenths being singletons, with the ten largest covering about 6.7%. Sequences were obtained from peripheral blood. The receptors stem from a woman between 65 and 79 years old with COVID-19, enrolled during active disease. CDR3s include the opening cysteine and the closing phenylalanine or tryptophan. A D gene is named only where the DNA matches it firmly. Expanded clones are given a class, and other clones once, few, many or no size at all.

d_call	v_call	cdr3_length	clone_size	j_call	cdr3_aa	cdr3_nt
.	TRBV5-6	16	.	TRBJ1-2	CASSLSGVPTIYGYTF	TGTGCCAGCAGCTTATCCGGGGTCCCAACCATCTATGGCTACACCTTC
TRBD1	TRBV5-4	15	.	TRBJ1-2	CASGRQGPANYGYTF	TGTGCCAGCGGTCGACAGGGCCCAGCTAACTATGGCTACACCTTC
TRBD1	TRBV18	13	.	TRBJ1-1	CASSQGADTEAFF	TGTGCCAGCTCACAGGGGGCGGACACTGAAGCTTTCTTT
TRBD1	TRBV9	16	.	TRBJ2-1	CASSFGQGRSYNEQFF	TGTGCCAGCAGCTTCGGACAGGGGCGATCCTACAATGAGCAGTTCTTC
TRBD2	TRBV19	15	.	TRBJ2-3	CASSTGLAPTDTQYF	TGTGCCAGTAGTACAGGACTAGCCCCCACAGATACGCAGTATTTT
.	TRBV5-4	14	.	TRBJ2-5	CASSLGSWQETQYF	TGTGCCAGCAGCCTCGGGAGTTGGCAAGAGACCCAGTACTTC
.	TRBV18	14	.	TRBJ1-1	CASSPQSGNTEAFF	TGTGCCAGCTCACCACAGTCCGGGAACACTGAAGCTTTCTTT
.	TRBV4-2	13	few	TRBJ1-1	CASSQGPGTEAFF	TGTGCCAGCAGCCAAGGGCCGGGCACTGAAGCTTTCTTT
TRBD1	TRBV19	14	.	TRBJ2-7	CASSIVWDSYEQYF	TGTGCCAGTAGTATAGTCTGGGACAGTTACGAGCAGTACTTC
.	TRBV2	13	.	TRBJ2-7	CASSERRVYEQYF	TGTGCCAGCAGCGAAAGGCGGGTTTACGAGCAGTACTTC
TRBD1	TRBV30	12	once	TRBJ1-2	CAWTGGEYGYTF	TGTGCCTGGACAGGGGGCGAGTATGGCTACACCTTC
TRBD1	TRBV5-1	16	.	TRBJ1-4	CASSLKLQGDNEKLFF	TGCGCCAGCAGCTTGAAGCTTCAGGGGGATAATGAAAAACTGTTTTTT
TRBD1	TRBV2	15	.	TRBJ1-3	CASSVMGQGRNTIYF	TGTGCCAGCAGTGTCATGGGACAGGGAAGAAACACCATATATTTT
TRBD1	TRBV2	15	once	TRBJ2-7	CASNTGQGTAYEQYF	TGTGCCAGCAACACGGGACAGGGAACCGCCTACGAGCAGTACTTC
TRBD1	TRBV7-3	14	once	TRBJ2-1	CASSSTPDRAEQFF	TGTGCCAGCAGCTCGACCCCGGACAGGGCTGAGCAGTTCTTC